These 28 T cell receptor beta chains were all obtained from the same sample, sequenced in a study of T-cell reconstitution after alpha-beta-depleted transplantation in children. It was with unique molecular identifiers that the TCRbeta library was prepared. TCRdb passed the PCR reads through MiXCR, listing each CDR3 protein once. The sample yields roughly 790,000 distinct CDR3 sequences, roughly 15% seen once. The sequencing used PBMCs, mostly from graft donor cells, collected 360 days after TCRalphabeta/CD19-depleted stem cell transplant. The receptor set was obtained from a male patient aged 10 to 17 who had a stem cell transplant for acute lymphoblastic leukemia, so the T cells may come from the graft donor.

This chain links TRBV5-1 with TRBJ1-5; 8 bases fit TRBD1. V shed 3 bases, J shed 4 bases, and the junction held 6 bases outside the gene matches. The CDR3 has 15 amino acids. Germline values: CDR1 SGHRS, CDR2 YFSETQ. The CDR3: CASSSGQGFNQPQHF. The CDR3 nucleotides read TGCGCCAGCAGCTCAGGACAGGGATTTAATCAGCCCCAGCATTTT.

This clonotype turned up a few times. This rearrangement joins TRBV12-3 or TRBV12-4 to TRBJ2-5, with 9 bases fitting TRBD1. V was pared by 3 bases and J by 4 bases, with 6 bases of the junction left unmatched. The CDR3 is 15 amino acids. Here the CDR3 reads CASSFRTGERETQYF. CDR3 sequence (DNA): TGTGCCAGCAGTTTTCGGACAGGGGAACGAGAGACCCAGTACTTC.

The chain carries TRBV28 and TRBJ2-7; a possible D gene is TRBD2 (6 bases). V gave up 4 bases and J gave up 1 base, with 14 bases separating them. This CDR3 has 15 residues. Germline lookup yields CDR1 MDHEN and CDR2 SYDVKM. CDR3 DNA: TGTGCCAGCAGTTCCAACCGGGACTTTTCCTACGAGCAGTACTTC. Protein product: CASSSNRDFSYEQYF.

This clonotype was observed many times. The chain uses TRBV29-1 and TRBJ2-7, with D possibly matching TRBD1 (5 bases). The CDR3 totals 13 residues. The V and J ends lost 4 bases and 2 bases respectively, with 12 bases between them. Germline assignment: CDR1 SQVTM and CDR2 ANQGSEA. The DNA of the CDR3 is TGCAGCGTTGTGACAGTGTTTGCCTACGAGCAGTACTTC. This sequence encodes CSVVTVFAYEQYF.

This clonotype was counted many times. The chain couples TRBV20-1 to TRBJ1-5, with D perhaps matching TRBD1 (5 bases). Trimming left V 1 base short and J 6 bases short, with 10 bases between. Per germline, CDR1 DFQATT and CDR2 SNEGSKA (reference sequence). The CDR3 has 13 residues. This CDR3 reads CSARVGRGQPQHF. The CDR3 DNA follows: TGCAGTGCTAGAGTGGGGCGAGGTCAGCCCCAGCATTTT.

The V call is TRBV27, the J call TRBJ2-3; D is perhaps TRBD2 (6 bases). The V end lost 4 bases, the J end lost 8 bases, and 22 bases lay between the germline ends. The CDR3 spans 16 residues. The V gene's germline CDR1 is MNHEY and CDR2 SMNVEV (reference sequence). DNA for the CDR3: TGTGCCAGCAGTTCCCTGAGGAGGTCGCGGGATGGTACGCAGTATTTT. The encoded protein is CASSSLRRSRDGTQYF.

This sequence joins TRBV11-2 and TRBJ2-3, with D unclear. The CDR3 has 15 amino acids. The germline V gene encodes CDR1 SGHAT and CDR2 FQNNGV. The germline V and J ends were trimmed by 2 bases and 0 bases, with 9 bases remaining between them. This chain's CDR3 is CASSLSRFSTDTQYF. The CDR3 DNA follows: TGTGCCAGCAGCTTATCGAGGTTTAGCACAGATACGCAGTATTTT.

This clonotype showed up just a few times. In nucleotides, the CDR3 is TGTGCCAGCAGCAAGGGACTAGGGGGAGCCTACGAGCAGTACTTC. It translates to CASSKGLGGAYEQYF. V gene TRBV3-1 combines with J gene TRBJ2-7; the match to TRBD2 covers 8 bases. V was clipped by 5 bases and J by 2 bases; unmatched bases: 8. This CDR3 is 15 amino acids long. Germline V CDR1 and CDR2: LGHDT, YNNKEL (reference sequence).

The genes are TRBV20-1 and TRBJ2-2, with TRBD2 matching over 8 bases. With V trimmed by 0 bases and J by 2 bases, 11 bases remained unmatched. The germline gives CDR1 DFQATT, CDR2 SNEGSKA (reference sequence). The CDR3 loop spans 18 amino acids. The CDR3 region has the DNA TGCAGTGCTAGAGATTCTGAGCCAACTAGCGGAAACACCGGGGAGCTGTTTTTT. It specifies CSARDSEPTSGNTGELFF.

The chain has TRBV5-1 and TRBJ2-1; D remains ambiguous. The CDR3 is made up of 14 amino acids. Between the trimmed V and J ends, which lost 4 bases and 4 bases, there was a span of 12 bases. Per germline, CDR1 SGHRS and CDR2 YFSETQ. This chain's CDR3 is CASSETTIYNEQFF. DNA of the CDR3: TGCGCCAGCAGCGAAACGACAATATACAATGAGCAGTTCTTC.

The J gene is TRBJ2-1, the V gene TRBV7-9; the match to TRBD2 covers 8 bases. CDR1 is SEHNR and CDR2 is FQNEAQ in the germline V gene (reference sequence). The CDR3 spans 13 residues. Trimming cost V 5 bases and J 9 bases; bases outside gene matches: 6. The CDR3 DNA reads as TGTGCCAGCAGCCATCCGGGAGGGGTTGAGCAGTTCTTC. Encoded protein: CASSHPGGVEQFF.

This clonotype was counted a few times. The CDR3 coding sequence is TGTGCCAGCAGCCCTCTTCACTACAATGAGCAGTTCTTC. Encoded protein: CASSPLHYNEQFF. The chain carries TRBV7-2 and TRBJ2-1, with D unresolved. This CDR3 has 13 amino acids. Trimming took off 5 bases at V and 3 bases at J, with 8 bases between the two ends. Germline CDR1 is SGHTA and CDR2 is FQGNSA.

The chain carries TRBV5-7 and TRBJ2-1; tentative D call: TRBD1 (7 bases). TRBV5-7 is sorted into the ORF group, with uncertain function. The CDR3 spans 16 residues. V dropped 5 bases and J dropped 6 bases, with 21 bases sitting between them. The CDR3 bases are TGTGCCAGCAGAATGGAGGGTAGGGGGCGCTTCAATGAGCAGTTCTTC. Amino acids: CASRMEGRGRFNEQFF.

This clonotype was seen a handful of times. This chain connects TRBV29-1 to TRBJ2-3; D gene ambiguous. Trimming took 8 bases from V and 0 from J, leaving 12 bases between them. Germline V gene data show CDR1 as SQVTM and CDR2 as ANQGSEA. This CDR3 region has 13 residues. CDR3 residues: CSLTGSSTDTQYF. The CDR3 DNA follows: TGCAGCCTTACCGGTTCCAGCACAGATACGCAGTATTTT.

This clonotype appeared a few times. The V gene is TRBV20-1, the J gene TRBJ2-2; D is ambiguous. Trimming removed 7 bases at V and 3 bases at J, with 9 bases between. The CDR3 has 12 residues. CDR1 and CDR2 from the germline V gene are DFQATT and SNEGSKA (reference sequence). The CDR3 bases are TGCAGTGGACTCACCCACACCGGGGAGCTGTTTTTT. This encodes CSGLTHTGELFF.

This sequence joins TRBV4-1 and TRBJ2-1, with D unresolved. CDR3 length equals 14 residues. V gave up 3 bases and J gave up 7 bases, with 13 bases separating them. The germline CDR1 and CDR2 sequences are MGHRA and YSYEKL. Here the CDR3 DNA reads TGCGCCAGCAGCCACACGTGGGTTCGGAATGAGCAGTTCTTC. Its protein is CASSHTWVRNEQFF.

This clonotype has a count of ten or more. DNA of the CDR3: TGTGCCAGCAGTCCACCGGGACTAGCGTCCTACAATGAGCAGTTCTTC. It codes for CASSPPGLASYNEQFF. The J gene is TRBJ2-1, the V gene TRBV12-3 or TRBV12-4; 10 bases match TRBD2. J was trimmed by 1 base and V by 5 bases; bases with no gene match: 5. The CDR3 length is 16 residues.

The V call is TRBV14, the J call TRBJ2-7; D is perhaps TRBD1 (5 bases). The length of the CDR3 is 15 residues. Germline CDR1 and CDR2: SGHDN and FVKESK. The V end lost 0 bases, the J end lost 6 bases, and 15 bases lay between the germline ends. CDR3: CASSQEVQVAGEQYF. For the CDR3, the DNA is TGTGCCAGCAGCCAAGAAGTACAGGTGGCCGGCGAGCAGTACTTC.

V is TRBV24-1 and J is TRBJ2-1; 10 nucleotides align to TRBD2. This CDR3 region has 16 residues. Germline loops: CDR1 KGHDR, CDR2 SFDVKD. Trimming took 4 bases from V and 7 from J; bases not matched to a gene: 9. The CDR3 nucleotides read TGTGCCACCAGTGACCCCACACTAGCGGGAAGGAATGAGCAGTTCTTC. Translated: CATSDPTLAGRNEQFF.

The sample holds a few counts of this clonotype. The gene calls are TRBV4-1 and TRBJ1-2; D perhaps matches TRBD1 (6 bases). V was cut by 0 bases and J by 1 base, with 9 bases left in between. Germline V CDR1 and CDR2: MGHRA, YSYEKL. This CDR3 is 15 amino acids long. CDR3 residues: CASSQENRVNYGYTF. CDR3 nucleotide sequence: TGCGCCAGCAGCCAAGAAAACAGGGTTAACTATGGCTACACCTTC.

J is TRBJ2-7 and V is TRBV5-8; TRBD1 matches at 9 bases. The junction had 3 bases not matched to a gene; V was cut back by 1 base and J by 1 base. The CDR3 covers 15 residues. Germline assignment: CDR1 SGHTS and CDR2 YDEGEE. The CDR3 is CASSLRGQGSYEQYF. The CDR3 coding sequence is TGTGCCAGCAGCTTGAGGGGACAGGGATCCTACGAGCAGTACTTC.

This clonotype was picked up a small number of times. The CDR3 protein is CASSKLAGHAGELFF. The CDR3 DNA reads as TGCGCCAGCAGCAAACTAGCGGGACACGCCGGGGAGCTGTTTTTT. The chain is built from TRBV5-1 and TRBJ2-2; 10 nucleotides match TRBD2. The CDR3 consists of 15 residues. The ends lost 4 bases at V and 6 bases at J; junction bases unmatched: 6. Germline V CDR1 and CDR2: SGHRS, YFSETQ.

This clonotype was seen a handful of times. The V call is TRBV6-5, the J call TRBJ2-7; maybe TRBD2 (5 bases). CDR1 and CDR2 from the germline V gene are MNHEY and SVGAGI. Trimming shortened V by 2 bases and J by 6 bases, and 8 bases separated the two germline ends. This CDR3 is built from 12 residues. CDR3 bases: TGTGCCAGCAGTTACCCTAGCTCCGAGCAGTACTTC. Translation gives CASSYPSSEQYF.

The chain employs TRBV18 and TRBJ2-3, with 9 bases aligning to TRBD2. The V gene's germline CDR1 is KGHSH and CDR2 LQKENI. The CDR3 spans 16 residues. V was clipped by 6 bases and J by 2 bases; unmatched bases: 9. CDR3 amino acids: CASSLIAGDPTDTQYF. The CDR3 bases are TGTGCCAGCTCGCTAATAGCGGGAGACCCCACAGATACGCAGTATTTT.

J is TRBJ2-1 and V is TRBV24-1; D tentatively reads TRBD1 or TRBD2 (5 bases each). Trimming pared 1 base from V and 8 bases from J, leaving 14 bases between. This CDR3 spans 15 amino acids. Germline values: CDR1 KGHDR, CDR2 SFDVKD. CDR3 sequence reads: CATSDLRGARDEQFF. DNA for the CDR3: TGTGCCACCAGTGATTTAAGAGGGGCCCGCGATGAGCAGTTCTTC.

The CDR3 spells CASSLTETYQPQHF. In DNA, the CDR3 is TGCGCCAGCAGCTTGACAGAAACGTATCAGCCCCAGCATTTT. The chain combines TRBV5-1 with TRBJ1-5; the D is unclear. The CDR3 runs 14 residues. The germline CDR1 and CDR2 sequences are SGHRS and YFSETQ. V was clipped by 1 base and J by 5 bases, with 10 bases between them.

The rearrangement links TRBV2 to TRBJ2-7; D call uncertain. V dropped 7 bases and J dropped 0 bases, with 19 bases sitting between them. Per germline, CDR1 SNHLY and CDR2 FYNNEI. CDR3 length: 16 residues. CDR3 nucleotides: TGTGCCAGCATTTCTCCCCGCGGTTCTAGCTCCTACGAGCAGTACTTC. Translating gives CASISPRGSSSYEQYF.

The V gene is TRBV5-4, the J gene TRBJ2-2; D gene ambiguous. CDR1 is SGHNT and CDR2 is YYREEE in the germline V gene (reference sequence). This CDR3 region has 15 residues. Trimming left V 4 bases short and J 3 bases short, with 13 bases between. CDR3 nucleotides: TGTGCCAGCAGCGCTCTTACCTTCGACACCGGGGAGCTGTTTTTT. Residues: CASSALTFDTGELFF.